This T cell receptor (beta chain) was sequenced during a study of blood T cell repertoires in COVID-19. Study-level background: Sample material is recorded as cDNA or gDNA derived from T cells, B-cell-depleted T cells, or PBMCs.

This clone was observed a single time. Per the study methods: Reference gene primer amplification gave estimated nucleated cell counts. The protocol was immunoSEQ multiplex PCR, while the TCRdb copy is restricted to in-frame clones and leaves out a portion. V, J and clone size derive from that table, while D and trimming were established from the DNA sequence. The profile shows 150,000 to 200,000 clones, about four fifths of them singletons. The material sequenced was peripheral blood. This TCR derives from a human donor with acute or convalescent COVID-19. The donor label of this sample is uncertain.

The CDR3 loop reads CARGTSGSYEQYF. CDR3 in DNA: TGTGCAAGGGGGACTAGCGGCTCCTACGAGCAGTACTTC. The chain joins TRBV30 to TRBJ2-7; 11 bases are a match to TRBD2. CDR3 size: 13 residues. The germline CDR1 and CDR2 sequences are GTSNPN and SVGIG (reference sequence).